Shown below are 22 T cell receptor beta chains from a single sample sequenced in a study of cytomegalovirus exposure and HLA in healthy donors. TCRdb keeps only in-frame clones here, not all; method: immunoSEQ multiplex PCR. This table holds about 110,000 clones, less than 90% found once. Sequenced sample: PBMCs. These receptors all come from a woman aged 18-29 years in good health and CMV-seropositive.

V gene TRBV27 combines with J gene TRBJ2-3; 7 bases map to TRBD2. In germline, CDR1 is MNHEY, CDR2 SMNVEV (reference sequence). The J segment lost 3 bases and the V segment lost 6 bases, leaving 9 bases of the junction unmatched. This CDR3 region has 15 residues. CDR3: CASSRSGVQTDTQYF. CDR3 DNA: TGTGCCAGCAGCCGAAGCGGGGTACAAACAGATACGCAGTATTTT.

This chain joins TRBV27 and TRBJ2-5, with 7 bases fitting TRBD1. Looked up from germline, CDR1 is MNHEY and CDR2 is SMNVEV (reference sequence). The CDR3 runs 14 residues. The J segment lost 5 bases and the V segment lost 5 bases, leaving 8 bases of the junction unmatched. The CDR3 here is CASSGDSARETQYF. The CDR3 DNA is TGTGCCAGCAGTGGGGACAGCGCTCGGGAGACCCAGTACTTC.

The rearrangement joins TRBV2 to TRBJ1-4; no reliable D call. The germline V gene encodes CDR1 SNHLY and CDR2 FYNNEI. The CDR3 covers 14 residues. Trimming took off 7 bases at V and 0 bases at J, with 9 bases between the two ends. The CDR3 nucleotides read TGTGCCAGCATGCGACTCGCAACTAATGAAAAACTGTTTTTT. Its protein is CASMRLATNEKLFF.

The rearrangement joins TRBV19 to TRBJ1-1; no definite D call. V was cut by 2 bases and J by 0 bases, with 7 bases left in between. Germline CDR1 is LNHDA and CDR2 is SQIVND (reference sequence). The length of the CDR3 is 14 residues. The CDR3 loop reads CASSINQMNTEAFF. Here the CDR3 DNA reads TGTGCCAGTAGTATAAATCAGATGAACACTGAAGCTTTCTTT.

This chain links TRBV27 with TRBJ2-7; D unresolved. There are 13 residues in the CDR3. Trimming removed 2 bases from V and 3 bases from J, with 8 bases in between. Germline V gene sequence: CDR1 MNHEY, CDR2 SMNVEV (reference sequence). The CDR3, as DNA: TGTGCCAGCAGTTTAACCCCGAGCTACGAGCAGTACTTC. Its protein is CASSLTPSYEQYF.

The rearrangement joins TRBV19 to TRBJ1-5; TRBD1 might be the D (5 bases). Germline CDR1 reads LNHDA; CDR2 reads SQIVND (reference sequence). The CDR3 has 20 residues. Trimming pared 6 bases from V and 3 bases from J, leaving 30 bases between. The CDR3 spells CASSRFTGLAAKGDNQPQHF. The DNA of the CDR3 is TGTGCCAGTAGCCGTTTTACGGGACTCGCGGCAAAGGGAGACAATCAGCCCCAGCATTTT.

CDR3 amino acids: CATRLQGAPYGYTF. The CDR3 DNA reads TGTGCCACCAGATTACAGGGTGCGCCATATGGCTACACCTTC. This chain joins TRBV15 and TRBJ1-2, with a possible D match to TRBD1 (6 bases). Germline V CDR1 and CDR2: LNHNV, YYDKDF (reference sequence). The ends were cut back, 6 bases at V and 5 bases at J, with 16 bases in the middle. CDR3 length: 14 residues.

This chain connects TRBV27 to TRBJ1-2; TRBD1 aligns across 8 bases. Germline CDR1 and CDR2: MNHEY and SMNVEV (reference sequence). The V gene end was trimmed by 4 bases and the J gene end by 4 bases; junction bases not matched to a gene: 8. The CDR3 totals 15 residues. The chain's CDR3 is CASSSDRGGFYGYTF. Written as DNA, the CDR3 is TGTGCCAGCAGTTCCGACAGGGGCGGATTCTATGGCTACACCTTC.

The CDR3 reads CASSLSGQGIGNTIYF. Here the CDR3 DNA reads TGTGCCAGCAGTTTAAGTGGACAGGGGATAGGAAACACCATATATTTT. The rearrangement uses TRBV28 and TRBJ1-3; 9 bases are a match to TRBD1. J lost 4 bases, V lost 2 bases, and 6 bases had no gene match. This CDR3 spans 16 amino acids. Germline V gene lookup returns CDR1 MDHEN and CDR2 SYDVKM.

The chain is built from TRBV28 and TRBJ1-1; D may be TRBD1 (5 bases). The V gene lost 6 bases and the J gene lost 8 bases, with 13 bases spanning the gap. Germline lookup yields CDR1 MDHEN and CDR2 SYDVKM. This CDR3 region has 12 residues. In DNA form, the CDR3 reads TGTGCCAGCAGCCGCCCCGGGGGGGAAGCTTTCTTT. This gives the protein CASSRPGGEAFF.

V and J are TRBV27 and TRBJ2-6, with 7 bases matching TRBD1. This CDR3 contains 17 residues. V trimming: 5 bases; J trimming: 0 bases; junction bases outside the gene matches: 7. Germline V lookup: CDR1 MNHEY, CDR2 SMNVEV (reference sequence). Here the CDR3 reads CASSLTRGPSGANVLTF. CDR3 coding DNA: TGTGCCAGCAGTCTTACAAGGGGGCCCTCTGGGGCCAACGTCCTGACTTTC.

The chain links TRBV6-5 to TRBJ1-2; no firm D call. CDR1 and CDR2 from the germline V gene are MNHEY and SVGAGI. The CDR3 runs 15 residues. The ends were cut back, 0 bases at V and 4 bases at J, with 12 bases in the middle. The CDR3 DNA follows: TGTGCCAGCAGTTACTCACGGGGAAGGAGCTATGGCTACACCTTC. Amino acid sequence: CASSYSRGRSYGYTF.

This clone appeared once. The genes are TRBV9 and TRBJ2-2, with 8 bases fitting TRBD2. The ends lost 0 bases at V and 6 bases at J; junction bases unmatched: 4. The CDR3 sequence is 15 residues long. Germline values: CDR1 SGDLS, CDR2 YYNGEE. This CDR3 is CASSVGRGAPGELFF. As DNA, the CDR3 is TGTGCCAGCAGCGTAGGGCGGGGGGCCCCCGGGGAGCTGTTTTTT.

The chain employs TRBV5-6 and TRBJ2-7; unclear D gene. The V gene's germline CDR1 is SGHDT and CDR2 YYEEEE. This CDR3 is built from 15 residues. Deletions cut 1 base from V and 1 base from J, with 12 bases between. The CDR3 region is CASSLIPGRSYEQYF. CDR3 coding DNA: TGTGCCAGCAGCTTGATCCCAGGTCGTTCCTACGAGCAGTACTTC.

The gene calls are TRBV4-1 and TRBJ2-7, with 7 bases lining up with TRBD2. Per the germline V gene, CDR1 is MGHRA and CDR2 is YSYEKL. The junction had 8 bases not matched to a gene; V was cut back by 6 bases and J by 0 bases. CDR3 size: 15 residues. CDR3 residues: CASRLDGGSSYEQYF. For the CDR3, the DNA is TGCGCCAGCAGGTTAGACGGGGGGAGCTCCTACGAGCAGTACTTC.

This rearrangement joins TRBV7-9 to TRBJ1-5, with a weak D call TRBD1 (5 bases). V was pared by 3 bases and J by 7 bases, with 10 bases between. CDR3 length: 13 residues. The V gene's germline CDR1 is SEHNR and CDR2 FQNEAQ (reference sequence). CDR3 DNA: TGTGCCAGCAGCTTTCGCAAGGGGCAGCCCCAGCATTTT. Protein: CASSFRKGQPQHF.

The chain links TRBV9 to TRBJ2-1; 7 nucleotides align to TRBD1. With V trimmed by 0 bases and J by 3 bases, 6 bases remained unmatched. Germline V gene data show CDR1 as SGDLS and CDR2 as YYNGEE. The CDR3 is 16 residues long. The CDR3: CASSVGGRGNYNEQFF. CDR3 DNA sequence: TGTGCCAGCAGCGTAGGGGGCAGGGGGAACTACAATGAGCAGTTCTTC.

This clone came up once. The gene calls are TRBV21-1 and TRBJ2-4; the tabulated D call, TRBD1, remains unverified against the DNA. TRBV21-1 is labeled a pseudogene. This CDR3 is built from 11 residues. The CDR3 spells CARHLKNIQYF. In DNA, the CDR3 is TGTGCCAGACACCTCAAAAACATTCAGTACTTC.

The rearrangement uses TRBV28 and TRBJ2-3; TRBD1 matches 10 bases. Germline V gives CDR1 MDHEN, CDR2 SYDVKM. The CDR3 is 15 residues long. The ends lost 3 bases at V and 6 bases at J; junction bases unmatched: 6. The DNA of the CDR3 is TGTGCCAGCAGTTTCCGAGACAGGGGGCGGGATACGCAGTATTTT. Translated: CASSFRDRGRDTQYF.

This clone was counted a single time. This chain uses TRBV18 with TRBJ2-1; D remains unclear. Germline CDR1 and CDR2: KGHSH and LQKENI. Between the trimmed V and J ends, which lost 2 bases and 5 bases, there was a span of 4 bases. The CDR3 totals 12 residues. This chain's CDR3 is CASSPTHNEQFF. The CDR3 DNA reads TGTGCCAGCTCACCAACACACAATGAGCAGTTCTTC. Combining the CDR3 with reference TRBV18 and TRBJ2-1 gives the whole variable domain NAGVMQNPRHLVRRRGQEARLRCSPMKGHSHVYWYRQLPEEGLKFMVYLQKENIIDESGMPKERFSAEFPKEGPSILRIQQVVRGDSAAYFCASSPTHNEQFFGPGTRLTVL.

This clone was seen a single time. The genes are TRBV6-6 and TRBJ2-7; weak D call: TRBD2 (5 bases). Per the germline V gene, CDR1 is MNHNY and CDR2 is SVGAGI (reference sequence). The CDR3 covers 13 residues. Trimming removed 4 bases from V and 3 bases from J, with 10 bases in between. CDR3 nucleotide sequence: TGTGCCAGCAGTTCTAGCAACTACTACGAGCAGTACGTC. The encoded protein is CASSSSNYYEQYV.

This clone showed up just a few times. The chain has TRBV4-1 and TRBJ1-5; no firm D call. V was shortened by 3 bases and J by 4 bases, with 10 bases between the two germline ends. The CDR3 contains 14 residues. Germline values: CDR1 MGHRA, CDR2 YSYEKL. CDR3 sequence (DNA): TGCGCCAGCAGCCACGACCCGGGGAATCAGCCCCAGCATTTT. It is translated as CASSHDPGNQPQHF.